The next 30 T cell receptor beta chains were all read from a single sample in a study of cytomegalovirus exposure and HLA in healthy donors. Researchers ran the PCR with 60 Vbeta and 13 Jbeta primers. Measured with immunoSEQ multiplex PCR; TCRdb has only the in-frame clones, and not every one. The sample has roughly 120,000 clones; over 60% are singletons. Sequencing was performed on PBMCs. The receptor source for this set is a human donor in good health.

The chain is built from TRBV9 and TRBJ2-1, with TRBD2 identical over 11 bases. After removal of 1 base from V and 13 bases from J, the junction contained 16 bases not matched to a gene. This CDR3 comprises 17 residues. Germline assignment: CDR1 SGDLS and CDR2 YYNGEE. The CDR3 region has the DNA TGTGCCAGCAGCGTATCCGGGTCTAGCGGGGGGATGATTGGTCAGTTCTTC. This codes for CASSVSGSSGGMIGQFF.

This chain links TRBV19 with TRBJ2-5, with D uncertain. This CDR3 has 15 residues. V was pared by 6 bases and J by 2 bases, with 16 bases between. Germline loops: CDR1 LNHDA, CDR2 SQIVND (reference sequence). CDR3 nucleotide sequence: TGTGCCAGTAGCCCCCTCCTTTCGGTACAAGAGACCCAGTACTTC. Encoded protein: CASSPLLSVQETQYF.

Here the CDR3 DNA reads TGTGCCAGCATCCCCGGGGTACTAGGCCCAGATACGCAGTATTTT. This gives the protein CASIPGVLGPDTQYF. The chain recombines TRBV11-2 with TRBJ2-3; maybe TRBD2 (5 bases). The CDR3 has 15 residues. With 7 bases removed from V and 4 bases from J, the gap between germline ends came to 18 bases. Germline-derived CDR1 and CDR2 are SGHAT and FQNNGV.

The J gene is TRBJ2-3, the V gene TRBV2, with 7 bases identical to TRBD2. V gave up 2 bases and J gave up 1 base; unmatched junction bases: 6. Germline V gene sequence: CDR1 SNHLY, CDR2 FYNNEI. The CDR3 contains 16 residues. CDR3 sequence: CASSELGGVGTDTQYF. In DNA form, the CDR3 reads TGTGCCAGCAGTGAACTGGGGGGGGTGGGCACAGATACGCAGTATTTT.

The gene calls are TRBV2 and TRBJ2-5; maybe TRBD1 (5 bases). The CDR3 is 11 residues long. Deletions cut 10 bases from V and 5 bases from J, with 11 bases between. CDR1 and CDR2 from the germline V gene are SNHLY and FYNNEI. This CDR3 is CATSRGETQYF. CDR3 DNA: TGTGCCACGAGTAGGGGTGAGACCCAGTACTTC.

This chain links TRBV11-1 with TRBJ2-2, with TRBD1 matching over 9 bases. The V segment lost 5 bases and the J segment 3 bases; nucleotides outside the gene matches: 4. Per germline, CDR1 SGHAT and CDR2 FQDESV (reference sequence). CDR3 length: 15 residues. The CDR3 DNA reads TGTGCCAGCAGCCTTCGGACAGGGGACACCGGGGAGCTGTTTTTT. This encodes CASSLRTGDTGELFF.

The chain carries TRBV6-1 and TRBJ1-2, with a weak D call TRBD1 (5 bases). CDR3 length: 14 amino acids. V gave up 1 base and J gave up 5 bases, with 11 bases separating them. Germline V gene data show CDR1 as MNHNS and CDR2 as SASEGT. For the CDR3, the DNA is TGTGCCAGCAGTGAAGGCAGGGCGGTTTATGGCTACACCTTC. Its protein is CASSEGRAVYGYTF.

The chain carries TRBV5-1 and TRBJ1-4, with D perhaps matching TRBD1 (5 bases). This CDR3 is 16 amino acids long. Germline V CDR1 and CDR2: SGHRS, YFSETQ. Trimming shortened V by 0 bases and J by 6 bases, and 15 bases separated the two germline ends. CDR3 loop: CASSLAGGTGYEKLFF. The CDR3 coding sequence is TGCGCCAGCAGCTTGGCCGGGGGGACGGGATATGAAAAACTGTTTTTT.

The V gene is TRBV11-2, the J gene TRBJ1-1; D gene unclear. From germline, CDR1 is SGHAT and CDR2 FQNNGV. The ends were cut back, 5 bases at V and 5 bases at J, with 15 bases in the middle. The CDR3 has 14 residues. The CDR3 region is CASSPRTGSTEAFF. In DNA, the CDR3 is TGTGCCAGCAGCCCACGGACCGGGAGTACTGAAGCTTTCTTT.

The CDR3 DNA reads TGTGCCAGCAGTGATTTCGAGAGCACTGAAGCTTTCTTT. Encoded protein: CASSDFESTEAFF. The rearrangement joins TRBV2 to TRBJ1-1; no definite D call. CDR1 and CDR2 (germline): SNHLY, FYNNEI. The V gene lost 3 bases and the J gene lost 4 bases, with 9 bases spanning the gap. This CDR3 region has 13 residues.

The rearrangement links TRBV15 to TRBJ2-5, with 9 nucleotides matching TRBD2. Germline V gives CDR1 LNHNV, CDR2 YYDKDF (reference sequence). The CDR3 runs to 14 residues. The J segment lost 5 bases and the V segment lost 5 bases, leaving 6 bases of the junction unmatched. DNA of the CDR3: TGTGCCACCAGCGGGGGACTAGCCCGCGAGACCCAGTACTTC. Protein product: CATSGGLARETQYF.

The chain is built from TRBV27 and TRBJ1-4; the match to TRBD1 covers 9 bases. CDR1 and CDR2 (germline): MNHEY, SMNVEV (reference sequence). CDR3 length: 13 amino acids. With 6 bases clipped from V and 10 bases from J, the junction kept 6 bases outside the gene matches. This CDR3 is CASSRTGEGKLFF. CDR3 DNA sequence: TGTGCCAGCAGCAGGACAGGGGAGGGAAAACTGTTTTTT.

The chain links TRBV14 to TRBJ2-1; D remains ambiguous. Trimming took 1 base from V and 3 from J, leaving 7 bases between them. The length of the CDR3 is 14 residues. Germline assignment: CDR1 SGHDN and CDR2 FVKESK. CDR3 nucleotide sequence: TGTGCCAGCAGCCAAGCCTCAGGCTACAATGAGCAGTTCTTC. Its translation is CASSQASGYNEQFF. Complete variable domain (other parts from reference TRBV14 and TRBJ2-1): EAGVTQFPSHSVIEKGQTVTLRCDPISGHDNLYWYRRVMGKEIKFLLHFVKESKQDESGMPNNRFLAERTGGTYSTLKVQPAELEDSGVYFCASSQASGYNEQFFGPGTRLTVL.

The V gene is TRBV5-1, the J gene TRBJ2-7, with D unclear. In germline, CDR1 is SGHRS, CDR2 YFSETQ. V shed 0 bases and J shed 3 bases, with 7 bases lying between them. CDR3 length equals 13 residues. CDR3 protein: CASSLATGYEQYF. Written as DNA, the CDR3 is TGCGCCAGCAGCTTGGCCACGGGCTACGAGCAGTACTTC.

The rearrangement uses TRBV29-1 and TRBJ2-7; 8 nucleotides align to TRBD1. The CDR3 totals 13 residues. Germline values: CDR1 SQVTM, CDR2 ANQGSEA. Trimming removed 6 bases from V and 6 bases from J; junction bases left unmatched: 10. The CDR3 sequence: CSVAKQGVSEQYF. As DNA, the CDR3 is TGCAGCGTGGCAAAACAGGGGGTAAGCGAGCAGTACTTC.

The chain joins TRBV10-1 to TRBJ1-1; D might be TRBD1 (5 bases). CDR3 length: 17 residues. Germline assignment: CDR1 WNHNN and CDR2 SYGVQD (reference sequence). The V and J ends lost 4 bases and 1 base respectively, with 19 bases between them. The CDR3 sequence is CASSVSKGIRANTEAFF. CDR3 nucleotides: TGCGCCAGCAGTGTTTCTAAGGGAATCAGGGCGAACACTGAAGCTTTCTTT.

The genes are TRBV9 and TRBJ2-5; a weak D match, TRBD2 (6 bases). Trimming took off 2 bases at V and 2 bases at J, with 16 bases between the two ends. CDR1 is SGDLS, CDR2 YYNGEE, per germline. This CDR3 region has 16 residues. CDR3: CASSVGLAIVQETQYF. In DNA form, the CDR3 reads TGTGCCAGCAGCGTGGGGCTAGCGATCGTACAAGAGACCCAGTACTTC.

The gene calls are TRBV27 and TRBJ2-7; TRBD2 agrees at 7 bases. Looked up from germline, CDR1 is MNHEY and CDR2 is SMNVEV (reference sequence). The CDR3 has 16 amino acids. The junction had 16 bases not matched to a gene; V was cut back by 6 bases and J by 5 bases. CDR3 bases: TGTGCCAGCAGCCTTGCGGGGGACGGCTGGAGCAACGAGCAGTACTTC. Protein product: CASSLAGDGWSNEQYF.

This clone occurred a few times. This sequence joins TRBV6-1 and TRBJ1-1; D may be TRBD1 (6 bases). Trimming took off 5 bases at V and 1 base at J, with 14 bases between the two ends. The length of the CDR3 is 15 residues. Germline V gene lookup returns CDR1 MNHNS and CDR2 SASEGT. The CDR3 region is CASSSTGTKNTEAFF. The CDR3 DNA reads TGTGCCAGCAGTTCCACCGGGACAAAGAACACTGAAGCTTTCTTT.

The chain uses TRBV19 and TRBJ1-2; D not certain. Germline CDR1 reads LNHDA; CDR2 reads SQIVND (reference sequence). This CDR3 spans 18 amino acids. Trimming took off 0 bases at V and 6 bases at J, with 23 bases between the two ends. The CDR3 DNA is TGTGCCAGTAGTATAGATCTTTTCTTCTTCTCAGAACCCAATGGCTACACCTTC. Its protein is CASSIDLFFFSEPNGYTF. The variable domain in full, with the rest retrieved from reference TRBV19 and TRBJ1-2, is DGGITQSPKYLFRKEGQNVTLSCEQNLNHDAMYWYRQDPGQGLRLIYYSQIVNDFQKGDIAEGYSVSREKKESFPLTVTSAQKNPTAFYLCASSIDLFFFSEPNGYTFGSGTRLTVV.

This clone was seen once. This chain uses TRBV7-9 with TRBJ2-5, with D possibly matching TRBD1 (5 bases). The CDR3 is 13 residues long. V was pared by 5 bases and J by 3 bases, with 10 bases between. Germline V lookup: CDR1 SEHNR, CDR2 FQNEAQ (reference sequence). The CDR3 DNA follows: TGTGCCAGCAGCATGGACACAGAAGAGACCCAGTACTTC. It specifies CASSMDTEETQYF.

The rearrangement joins TRBV28 to TRBJ1-2, with 8 bases that match TRBD1. The CDR3 is 12 amino acids. The V gene end was trimmed by 10 bases and the J gene end by 8 bases; junction bases not matched to a gene: 9. Germline lookup yields CDR1 MDHEN and CDR2 SYDVKM. CDR3 DNA: TGTGCCACAAACCCAGGGGGCACGGGCTACACCTTC. It yields the protein CATNPGGTGYTF.

The rearrangement links TRBV7-9 to TRBJ2-7, with 9 bases identical to TRBD1. V shed 5 bases and J 1 base; nucleotides not matched to a gene: 9. The CDR3 extends over 16 amino acids. CDR1 is SEHNR, CDR2 FQNEAQ, per germline (reference sequence). The CDR3 is CASSHETGTGSYEQYF. CDR3 bases: TGTGCCAGCAGCCATGAAACCGGGACAGGGTCCTACGAGCAGTACTTC.

The chain recombines TRBV7-2 with TRBJ2-3, with a possible D match to TRBD2 (5 bases). CDR3 length equals 15 residues. The V end lost 1 base, the J end lost 2 bases, and 10 bases lay between the germline ends. Germline assignment: CDR1 SGHTA and CDR2 FQGNSA. The CDR3 sequence is CASSLVADYTDTQYF. The CDR3 region has the DNA TGTGCCAGCAGCTTAGTGGCTGACTACACAGATACGCAGTATTTT.

This clone was observed a few times. The chain combines TRBV6-1 with TRBJ2-7; a possible D gene is TRBD2 (5 bases). The CDR3 has 16 residues. CDR1 is MNHNS and CDR2 is SASEGT in the germline V gene. With 2 bases removed from V and 9 bases from J, the gap between germline ends came to 23 bases. CDR3 in amino acids: CASSEFSIGPGSRQYF. The CDR3, as DNA: TGTGCCAGCAGTGAATTCAGTATTGGTCCGGGGTCGAGGCAGTACTTC.

This clone was detected once. The chain joins TRBV5-8 to TRBJ1-5; D unresolved. Trimming pared 5 bases from V and 2 bases from J, leaving 11 bases between. This CDR3 spans 14 amino acids. Germline-derived CDR1 and CDR2 are SGHTS and YDEGEE. For the CDR3, the DNA is TGTGCCAGCAGGCGGGGTTCGGGCAATCAGCCCCAGCATTTT. This codes for CASRRGSGNQPQHF.

As regards this clone: Additional DNA sequences in this sample encode the identical CDR3. The chain recombines TRBV28 with TRBJ2-7; 7 bases fit TRBD1. V dropped 6 bases and J dropped 5; count of bases not matched to a gene: 7. The CDR3 extends over 13 amino acids. Germline-derived CDR1 and CDR2 are MDHEN and SYDVKM. In nucleotides, the CDR3 is TGTGCCAGCAGCTTCCAGGGGGTCGACGAGCAGTACTTC. Translating it yields CASSFQGVDEQYF. The whole variable domain, filled in from reference TRBV28 and TRBJ2-7, reads DVKVTQSSRYLVKRTGEKVFLECVQDMDHENMFWYRQDPGLGLRLIYFSYDVKMKEKGDIPEGYSVSREKKERFSLILESASTNQTSMYLCASSFQGVDEQYFGPGTRLTVT.

This chain joins TRBV4-1 and TRBJ2-1; D call uncertain. Looked up from germline, CDR1 is MGHRA and CDR2 is YSYEKL. Trimming took 1 base from V and 6 from J, leaving 7 bases between them. The CDR3 is 13 residues long. CDR3: CASSQVGANEQFF. As DNA, the CDR3 is TGCGCCAGCAGCCAAGTCGGTGCCAATGAGCAGTTCTTC.

On this clone: The conserved phenylalanine or tryptophan is not found at the CDR3 terminus, so this likely reflects a read error. Because the CDR3's place on the DNA is in doubt, the DNA is left out and the CDR3 is given as listed by TCRdb. The chain carries TRBV21-1 and TRBJ2-7; the D segment call TRBD1 is taken from the table without a DNA check. TRBV21-1 is given as a pseudogene. Inclusive of both ends, the CDR3 amounts to 10 amino acids. CDR3 region: CASSWPGQGL.

The V call is TRBV4-1, the J call TRBJ2-7; the match to TRBD2 covers 7 bases. CDR1 is MGHRA and CDR2 is YSYEKL in the germline V gene. This CDR3 has 15 amino acids. The J segment lost 6 bases and the V segment lost 1 base, leaving 9 bases of the junction unmatched. In DNA form, the CDR3 reads TGCGCCAGCAGCCAAGCCGGGGGGTCGTTAAGCGAGCAGTACTTC. Translating it yields CASSQAGGSLSEQYF.